Sequencing of this T cell receptor beta chain was carried out in a study of blood T cells in healthy people across ages. Turning to the study itself: About one barcoded beta molecule per two T cells came from capture by template switching.

Germline CDR1 MNHEY, CDR2 SVGAGI. The V gene end was trimmed by 0 bases and the J gene end by 1 base; junction bases not matched to a gene: 13. This CDR3 contains 20 residues. Of note for this clonotype: Possible read error: a much larger clone is one base away.

It was with a sample-barcoded 5' primer and a J-beta primer mix that a second PCR of about 6 to 11 cycles was run. TCRdb reanalysed the 5' RACE reads using MiXCR and keeps one entry per CDR3 protein. The data show about 1.1 million distinct CDR3 sequences, with under 40% seen just once and approximately 14% held by the top ten. The clonotype was recovered from a man aged 18-30 years in good health. The chain combines TRBV6-5 with TRBJ1-4, with 8 bases fitting TRBD1. The sequenced sample consisted of blood. The CDR3 region has the DNA TGTGCCAGCAGTTACTCGGAGTGGACAGGGATTCTTTTAACTAATGAAAAACTGTTTTTT. Protein: CASSYSEWTGILLTNEKLFF.